This T cell receptor (beta chain) was recorded in a study of blood T cell repertoires in COVID-19. Assay: immunoSEQ multiplex PCR; the TCRdb copy retains only in-frame clones and omits some. The sample contains more than 200,000 clones, 85% to 90% of which appear only once. Germline-derived CDR1 and CDR2 are MNHEY and SVGAGI. The CDR3 loop spans 13 amino acids. The junction had 5 bases not matched to a gene; V was cut back by 6 bases and J by 4 bases. This clonotype originated in a woman between 55 and 75 years old with COVID-19, enrolled during active disease. Sequencing input: peripheral blood. This chain uses TRBV6-5 with TRBJ1-1; 7 nucleotides align to TRBD1. CDR3 DNA: TGTGCCAGCAGACACCAGGGGGGCACTGAAGCTTTCTTT. Translated, it gives CASRHQGGTEAFF.